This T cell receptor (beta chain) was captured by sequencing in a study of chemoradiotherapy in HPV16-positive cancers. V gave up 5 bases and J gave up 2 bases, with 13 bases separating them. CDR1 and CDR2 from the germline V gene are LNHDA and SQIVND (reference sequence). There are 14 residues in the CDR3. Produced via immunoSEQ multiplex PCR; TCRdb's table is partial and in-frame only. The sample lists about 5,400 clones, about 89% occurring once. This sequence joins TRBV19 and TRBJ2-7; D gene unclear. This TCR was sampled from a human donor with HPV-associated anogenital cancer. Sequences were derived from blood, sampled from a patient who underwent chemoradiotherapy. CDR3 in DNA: TGTGCCAGTAGTTTTCTGGACGGCCCCTACGAGCAGTACTTC. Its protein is CASSFLDGPYEQYF.